This T cell receptor beta chain was recovered during a study of early T cells in non-severe SARS-CoV-2 infection. Study in general: Bulk RNA isolated from unsorted whole blood underwent sequencing; chains were not paired.

Each CDR3 protein is one row after TCRdb ran MiXCR on the 5' RACE reads. The sample contains about 61,000 distinct CDR3 sequences, around 12% of which appear only once. V lost 3 bases and J lost 2; bases outside the gene matches: 2. Germline assignment: CDR1 SEHNR and CDR2 FQNEAQ (reference sequence). CDR3 length equals 15 residues. This clonotype was counted at least ten times. The V call is TRBV7-9, the J call TRBJ2-5, with TRBD2 matching over 11 bases. This specimen consisted of whole blood, obtained at baseline. This TCR derives from an adult who was a healthcare worker with PCR-confirmed SARS-CoV-2 infection or an uninfected control (not recorded which). The donor label of this sample is uncertain. The CDR3 spells CASSLRLAGQETQYF. The CDR3 DNA reads TGTGCCAGCAGCTTGCGACTAGCGGGGCAAGAGACCCAGTACTTC.